This record looks at one TCR beta chain sequence and its context. The sample belongs to a study of blood T cell repertoires in COVID-19. Study as a whole: The analysed material was cDNA or gDNA that came from T cells, B-cell-depleted T cells, or PBMCs.

The assay was immunoSEQ multiplex PCR, and TCRdb's table has in-frame clones only and misses some. The table shows about 180,000 clones, with about nine tenths occurring only once. J gave up 9 bases and V 6 bases, and 5 bases lay outside the gene matches. Germline V gene data show CDR1 as MNHEY and CDR2 as SMNVEV (reference sequence). This CDR3 spans 15 amino acids. This clonotype originated in a young woman who had recovered from COVID-19. The source material was PBMCs or T cells enriched from blood (not recorded which). The rearrangement uses TRBV27 and TRBJ2-1; 16 bases match TRBD2. CDR3 nucleotide sequence: TGTGCCAGCAGGCAGGGACTAGCGGGAGGGGGTGAGCAGTTCTTC. Translating gives CASRQGLAGGGEQFF.